The sequence of this T cell receptor beta chain was determined in a study of regulatory T cells in long-lasting Graves disease. V gave up 1 base and J gave up 4 bases; unmatched junction bases: 6. Germline V CDR1 and CDR2: SQVTM, ANQGSEA. CDR3 size: 14 residues. This sample's time point: newly diagnosed GD, antithyroid drugs for less than 3 months. PBMC-extracted RNA yielded the TCR library. CDR3-region Arm-PCR and iRepertoire HTBI primers produced the TCR beta libraries. TCRdb analysed the multiplex PCR reads with MiXCR anew, one entry per CDR3 protein. The table shows roughly 400,000 distinct CDR3 sequences, with around 17% occurring only once. The sample also formed part of further work on T cells in Graves' hyperthyroidism and ophthalmopathy.

The clonotype originates from a woman between 18 and 30 years old with Graves disease. This sample comprised peripheral blood mononuclear cells (PBMCs), obtained at new diagnosis, from a patient treated with antithyroid drugs. The chain links TRBV29-1 to TRBJ2-5, with TRBD1 matching over 7 bases. CDR3 residues: CSVEVLRGRETQYF. Here the CDR3 DNA reads TGCAGCGTTGAAGTTTTGAGGGGGCGAGAGACCCAGTACTTC.